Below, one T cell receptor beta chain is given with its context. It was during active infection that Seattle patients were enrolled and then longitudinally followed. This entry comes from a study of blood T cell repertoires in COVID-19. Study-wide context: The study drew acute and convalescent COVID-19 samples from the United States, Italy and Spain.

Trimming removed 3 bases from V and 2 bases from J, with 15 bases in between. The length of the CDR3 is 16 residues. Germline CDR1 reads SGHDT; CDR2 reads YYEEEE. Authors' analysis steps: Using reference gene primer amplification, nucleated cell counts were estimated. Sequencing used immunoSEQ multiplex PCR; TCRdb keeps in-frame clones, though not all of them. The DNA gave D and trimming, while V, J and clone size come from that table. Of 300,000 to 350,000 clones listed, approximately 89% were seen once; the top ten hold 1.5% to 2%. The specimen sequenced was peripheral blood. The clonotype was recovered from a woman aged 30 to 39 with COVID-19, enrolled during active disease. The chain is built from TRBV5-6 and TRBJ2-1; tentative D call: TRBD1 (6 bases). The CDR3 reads CASSWMAGVAYNEQFF. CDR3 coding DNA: TGTGCCAGCAGCTGGATGGCAGGGGTAGCCTACAATGAGCAGTTCTTC.